These T cell receptor beta chains were read from a single sample in a study of blood T cell repertoires in COVID-19. Sequenced by immunoSEQ multiplex PCR; TCRdb stores in-frame clones only, minus some. The sample holds some 120,000 clones, 85% to 90% seen once. The material sequenced was peripheral blood. These receptors all come from a man aged 55 to 69 with acute or convalescent COVID-19. The CDR3 runs from the conserved cysteine through the conserved F or W. The order of the fields is V gene, clone size, D gene, J gene, CDR3 protein, CDR3 DNA. D genes are given only for firm matches. Expanded clones get a size class; other rows say once, few or many, or leave the size out.

v_gene: TRBV5-6
abundance: .
d_gene: .
j_gene: TRBJ2-7
CDR3aa: CASSLDRASYEQYF
CDR3nt: TGTGCCAGCAGCTTGGACAGGGCCTCCTACGAGCAGTACTTC

v_gene: TRBV7-3
abundance: .
d_gene: .
j_gene: TRBJ2-7
CDR3aa: CASSLRGGRDYEQYF
CDR3nt: TGTGCCAGCAGCTTAAGAGGGGGGAGGGACTACGAGCAGTACTTC

v_gene: TRBV19
abundance: .
d_gene: TRBD1
j_gene: TRBJ1-6
CDR3aa: CATADRGHSPLHF
CDR3nt: TGTGCCACCGCGGACAGGGGACACTCACCCCTCCACTTT

v_gene: TRBV12-3/TRBV12-4
abundance: .
d_gene: .
j_gene: TRBJ1-1
CDR3aa: CASSLERAEAFF
CDR3nt: TGTGCCAGCAGTCTGGAGCGGGCTGAAGCTTTCTTT

v_gene: TRBV7-2
abundance: once
d_gene: TRBD2
j_gene: TRBJ2-2
CDR3aa: CASSLVWGSGRANTGELFF
CDR3nt: TGTGCCAGCAGCTTAGTATGGGGTAGCGGGAGGGCCAACACCGGGGAGCTGTTTTTT

v_gene: TRBV7-2
abundance: .
d_gene: TRBD2
j_gene: TRBJ2-5
CDR3aa: CASSLADSSGQETQYF
CDR3nt: TGTGCCAGCAGCTTAGCAGATTCTAGCGGCCAAGAGACCCAGTACTTC

v_gene: TRBV30
abundance: .
d_gene: .
j_gene: TRBJ2-2
CDR3aa: CAWRDTANTGELFF
CDR3nt: TGTGCCTGGAGGGACACCGCGAACACCGGGGAGCTGTTTTTT

v_gene: TRBV5-6
abundance: .
d_gene: TRBD1
j_gene: TRBJ2-4
CDR3aa: CASSGTTGSKNIQYF
CDR3nt: TGTGCCAGCAGCGGAACGACAGGGAGCAAAAACATTCAGTACTTC

v_gene: TRBV5-1
abundance: .
d_gene: TRBD2
j_gene: TRBJ2-1
CDR3aa: CASSYSGEQFF
CDR3nt: TGCGCCAGCAGCTATAGCGGGGAGCAGTTCTTC

v_gene: TRBV4-1
abundance: .
d_gene: .
j_gene: TRBJ1-3
CDR3aa: CASSQAEQTGNTIYF
CDR3nt: TGCGCCAGCAGCCAAGCGGAACAGACTGGAAACACCATATATTTT

v_gene: TRBV27
abundance: .
d_gene: TRBD2
j_gene: TRBJ2-7
CDR3aa: CASSLSGRINEQYF
CDR3nt: TGTGCCAGCAGTTTGAGCGGGAGAATAAACGAGCAGTACTTC

v_gene: TRBV29-1
abundance: .
d_gene: .
j_gene: TRBJ1-1
CDR3aa: CSVELQGDIEAFF
CDR3nt: TGCAGCGTAGAATTACAGGGAGACATTGAAGCTTTCTTT

v_gene: TRBV4-3
abundance: .
d_gene: TRBD2
j_gene: TRBJ2-1
CDR3aa: CASSPRSIAGEAQAEQFF
CDR3nt: TGCGCCAGCAGCCCGAGATCCATAGCGGGGGAAGCCCAAGCTGAGCAGTTCTTC

v_gene: TRBV19
abundance: .
d_gene: .
j_gene: TRBJ1-2
CDR3aa: CASSIDPEQPCTF
CDR3nt: TGTGCCAGTAGTATAGATCCAGAACAGCCGTGCACCTTC

v_gene: TRBV2
abundance: many
d_gene: TRBD1
j_gene: TRBJ1-6
CDR3aa: CASSVTGGISPLHF
CDR3nt: TGTGCCAGCAGTGTGACAGGGGGCATCTCACCCCTCCACTTT

v_gene: TRBV29-1
abundance: .
d_gene: .
j_gene: TRBJ2-7
CDR3aa: CSVEGRASYEQYF
CDR3nt: TGCAGCGTTGAAGGGAGGGCCTCCTACGAGCAGTACTTC

v_gene: TRBV19
abundance: .
d_gene: .
j_gene: TRBJ2-1
CDR3aa: CASSGKSGFYNEQFF
CDR3nt: TGTGCCAGTAGTGGCAAATCAGGGTTCTACAATGAGCAGTTCTTC

v_gene: TRBV5-6
abundance: .
d_gene: .
j_gene: TRBJ1-5
CDR3aa: CASSFPAGGRDQPQHF
CDR3nt: TGTGCCAGCAGCTTTCCCGCCGGGGGACGAGATCAGCCCCAGCATTTT

v_gene: TRBV10-3
abundance: .
d_gene: .
j_gene: TRBJ1-1
CDR3aa: CAISDQGNTEAFF
CDR3nt: TGTGCCATCAGTGATCAGGGTAACACTGAAGCTTTCTTT

v_gene: TRBV7-2
abundance: .
d_gene: TRBD2
j_gene: TRBJ2-1
CDR3aa: CASSQASGNGEQFF
CDR3nt: TGTGCCAGCAGTCAAGCTAGCGGGAACGGTGAGCAGTTCTTC

v_gene: TRBV18
abundance: .
d_gene: .
j_gene: TRBJ1-4
CDR3aa: CASSQLILQGSTNEKLFF
CDR3nt: TGTGCCAGCTCACAGTTGATTCTTCAGGGTTCAACTAATGAAAAACTGTTTTTT

v_gene: TRBV10-2
abundance: .
d_gene: .
j_gene: TRBJ2-1
CDR3aa: CASTLFRYNEQFF
CDR3nt: TGCGCCAGCACCCTATTCCGTTACAATGAGCAGTTCTTC

v_gene: TRBV7-9
abundance: .
d_gene: .
j_gene: TRBJ2-7
CDR3aa: CASSLEGPYEQYF
CDR3nt: TGTGCCAGCAGCTTGGAGGGGCCCTACGAGCAGTACTTC

v_gene: TRBV9
abundance: .
d_gene: .
j_gene: TRBJ2-2
CDR3aa: CASSVQVQGGLFF
CDR3nt: TGTGCCAGCAGCGTACAGGTGCAAGGGGGGCTGTTTTTT

v_gene: TRBV2
abundance: once
d_gene: TRBD1
j_gene: TRBJ2-1
CDR3aa: CASRERRQGPLEQFF
CDR3nt: TGTGCCAGCAGGGAAAGGAGACAGGGGCCTCTGGAGCAGTTCTTC

v_gene: TRBV7-8
abundance: .
d_gene: .
j_gene: TRBJ2-2
CDR3aa: CASSAQGQSTGELFF
CDR3nt: TGTGCCAGCAGCGCCCAAGGACAGAGCACCGGGGAGCTGTTTTTT

v_gene: TRBV10-2
abundance: .
d_gene: .
j_gene: TRBJ2-3
CDR3aa: CASRTDRPITDTQYF
CDR3nt: TGCGCCAGCAGGACCGACAGGCCCATTACAGATACGCAGTATTTT

v_gene: TRBV29-1
abundance: .
d_gene: .
j_gene: TRBJ2-7
CDR3aa: CSVPGGGLGYEQYF
CDR3nt: TGCAGCGTCCCGGGTGGGGGACTGGGCTACGAGCAGTACTTC

v_gene: TRBV29-1
abundance: .
d_gene: TRBD2
j_gene: TRBJ2-5
CDR3aa: CSVEIAGPGETQYF
CDR3nt: TGCAGCGTTGAAATAGCGGGCCCTGGGGAGACCCAGTACTTC

v_gene: TRBV4-3
abundance: .
d_gene: .
j_gene: TRBJ2-7
CDR3aa: CASSQGRGSSYEQYF
CDR3nt: TGCGCCAGCAGCCAAGGTAGGGGGAGCTCCTACGAGCAGTACTTC

v_gene: TRBV18
abundance: .
d_gene: .
j_gene: TRBJ2-5
CDR3aa: CASSQSDPQETQYF
CDR3nt: TGTGCCAGCTCACAAAGCGACCCCCAAGAGACCCAGTACTTC

v_gene: TRBV6-4
abundance: .
d_gene: TRBD2
j_gene: TRBJ2-2
CDR3aa: CASSSGPNTGELFF
CDR3nt: TGTGCCAGTTCTAGCGGGCCGAACACCGGGGAGCTGTTTTTT

v_gene: TRBV10-3
abundance: .
d_gene: TRBD2
j_gene: TRBJ2-2
CDR3aa: CAIRSPQRGDAGELFF
CDR3nt: TGTGCCATCAGAAGTCCCCAGCGGGGAGACGCCGGGGAGCTGTTTTTT

v_gene: TRBV3-1/TRBV3-2
abundance: .
d_gene: TRBD1
j_gene: TRBJ2-7
CDR3aa: CASSRDRDSEQYF
CDR3nt: TGTGCCAGCAGTCGGGACAGGGACTCCGAGCAGTACTTC

v_gene: TRBV28
abundance: .
d_gene: .
j_gene: TRBJ2-7
CDR3aa: CASSPFRSRGRSREQYF
CDR3nt: TGTGCCAGCAGTCCCTTCCGGAGCAGGGGCCGTTCCCGCGAGCAGTACTTC

v_gene: TRBV6-2/TRBV6-3
abundance: .
d_gene: .
j_gene: TRBJ1-1
CDR3aa: CASSYGGSNTEAFF
CDR3nt: TGTGCCAGCAGTTACGGAGGGTCGAACACTGAAGCTTTCTTT

v_gene: TRBV6-5
abundance: .
d_gene: TRBD1
j_gene: TRBJ2-7
CDR3aa: CASILDRVHEQYF
CDR3nt: TGTGCCAGCATCCTGGACAGGGTCCACGAGCAGTACTTC

v_gene: TRBV28
abundance: .
d_gene: TRBD1
j_gene: TRBJ2-3
CDR3aa: CASSQRDRGTDTQYF
CDR3nt: TGTGCCAGCAGTCAACGGGACAGGGGCACAGATACGCAGTATTTT

v_gene: TRBV28
abundance: .
d_gene: .
j_gene: TRBJ1-4
CDR3aa: CASSFRGAFGEKLFF
CDR3nt: TGTGCCAGCAGTTTCCGGGGGGCGTTCGGTGAAAAACTGTTTTTT

v_gene: TRBV7-9
abundance: .
d_gene: .
j_gene: TRBJ1-1
CDR3aa: CASSLDRDVTLKAFF
CDR3nt: TGTGCCAGCAGCTTAGATCGGGATGTAACATTGAAAGCTTTCTTT

v_gene: TRBV27
abundance: once
d_gene: TRBD1
j_gene: TRBJ1-4
CDR3aa: CASSLIPGQANEKLFF
CDR3nt: TGTGCCAGCAGTCTAATCCCGGGACAGGCTAATGAAAAACTGTTTTTT

v_gene: TRBV27
abundance: .
d_gene: TRBD2
j_gene: TRBJ2-3
CDR3aa: CASSFASGTTDTQYF
CDR3nt: TGTGCCAGCAGTTTCGCTAGCGGGACGACAGATACGCAGTATTTT